Here is one T cell receptor (beta chain) with its context. This sample was taken from a study of cytomegalovirus exposure and HLA in healthy donors. The study ran its PCR with 60 Vbeta and 13 Jbeta primers. This table comes from immunoSEQ multiplex PCR, and its TCRdb copy is limited to in-frame clones, with some not included. The sample lists under 200,000 clones, about four fifths occurring once. The receptor was isolated from a woman aged 25-40 years in good health and CMV-seropositive. What was sequenced was PBMCs.

Here the CDR3 reads CASSEAEGQLHSPLHF. DNA of the CDR3: TGTGCCAGCAGTGAAGCGGAGGGACAGTTACATTCACCCCTCCACTTT. The chain is built from TRBV6-1 and TRBJ1-6, with TRBD1 identical over 7 bases. Trimming removed 0 bases from V and 8 bases from J; junction bases left unmatched: 7. The germline V gene has CDR1 MNHNS and CDR2 SASEGT. The CDR3 sequence is 16 residues long.